This TCR beta chain emerged from a study of blood T cell repertoires in COVID-19. Study details: Whether acute or convalescent, the COVID-19 samples came from the United States, Italy and Spain. Nucleic acid was either cDNA or gDNA, and it came from T cells, B-cell-depleted T cells, or PBMCs.

The CDR3 consists of 11 residues. Germline-derived CDR1 and CDR2 are LGHDT and YNNKEL (reference sequence). V lost 4 bases and J 12 bases, leaving 12 bases between the germline ends. This clone was observed a single time. One Seattle source followed patients from active infection through their disease course. Study processing details: Reference gene primer amplification in the assay estimated nucleated cell counts. Assay used: immunoSEQ multiplex PCR; TCRdb lists only in-frame clones, some missing. V, J and clone size are those of that table, while D and trimming were read from the DNA. Here the sample spans about 240,000 clones, roughly 76% being singletons.

This chain connects TRBV3-1 (or the pseudogene TRBV3-2) to TRBJ1-2, with D uncertain. The clonotype comes from a woman of 80 years or more with COVID-19, enrolled during active disease. The source material was peripheral blood. CDR3 nucleotide sequence: TGTGCCAGCAGCCTTAAGGGAGAGAACACCTTC. Amino acid sequence: CASSLKGENTF.